The text below deals with one TCR beta chain. Although they were nominally healthy when sampled, donors likely had unrecorded immune exposures. These data are taken from a study of cytomegalovirus exposure and HLA in healthy donors. Looking at the study overall: In an earlier analysis, 95 million to 140 million unique TCR beta sequences were found from approximately 170 million T cells.

CDR1 and CDR2 (germline): SGHTA, FQGNSA. The CDR3 has 16 amino acids. The trim removed 2 bases at V and 3 bases at J, leaving 9 bases unmatched. The PCR used 60 Vbeta and 13 Jbeta primers. TCRdb keeps only in-frame clones here, not all; method: immunoSEQ multiplex PCR. The data hold around 160,000 clones, with around four fifths observed a single time. The sequenced sample was PBMCs. V and J are TRBV7-2 and TRBJ2-5; 7 nucleotides agree with TRBD2. This TCR was recovered from a man aged 45 to 65 in good health and CMV-seropositive. The CDR3 nucleotides are TGTGCCAGCAGCTTACAGAGCGGGATTGAGAAAGAGACCCAGTACTTC. This encodes CASSLQSGIEKETQYF.